Below are 18 T cell receptor beta chains sequenced from a single sample in a study of CXCR3 chemokines and chemotherapy response in bladder cancer. MiXCR was run by TCRdb on the PCR reads, yielding one entry per CDR3 protein. The sample lists 8,600 or so distinct CDR3 sequences; about 21% were seen once. Sampling was conducted from a patient whose treatment included neoadjuvant chemotherapy. All receptors come from a human donor with bladder cancer that did not respond to neoadjuvant chemotherapy.

This clonotype was seen at least ten times. The DNA of the CDR3 is TGTGCCAGCAGTTCAATCGGGACAGGGGCGAGGGGCTACACCTTC. Protein: CASSSIGTGARGYTF. The chain couples TRBV27 to TRBJ1-2; 10 nucleotides agree with TRBD1. Germline CDR1 and CDR2: MNHEY and SMNVEV (reference sequence). Losses at the gene ends were 4 bases for V and 8 bases for J; bases not matched to a gene: 10. This CDR3 contains 15 residues.

This clonotype has ten or more counts. J is TRBJ2-5 and V is TRBV7-9, with 8 bases identical to TRBD2. Germline V CDR1 and CDR2: SEHNR, FQNEAQ (reference sequence). The CDR3 totals 16 residues. Trimming removed 0 bases from V and 3 bases from J; junction bases left unmatched: 6. The CDR3: CASSLAAGGVEETQYF. The DNA of the CDR3 is TGTGCCAGCAGCTTAGCTGCGGGGGGTGTGGAAGAGACCCAGTACTTC.

This clonotype was counted many times. The J gene is TRBJ2-5, the V gene TRBV2, with D tentatively TRBD1 or TRBD2 (5 bases each). The ends were cut back, 6 bases at V and 4 bases at J, with 9 bases in the middle. The germline V gene encodes CDR1 SNHLY and CDR2 FYNNEI. CDR3 length: 12 amino acids. This CDR3 reads CASSGTGETQYF. CDR3 DNA sequence: TGTGCCAGCAGCGGGACGGGAGAGACCCAGTACTTC.

V and J are TRBV6-2 or TRBV6-3 and TRBJ1-2; TRBD1 matches 9 bases. This CDR3 comprises 14 residues. V shed 2 bases, J shed 4 bases, and the junction held 2 bases outside the gene matches. Germline values: CDR1 MNHEY, CDR2 SVGEGT. In DNA form, the CDR3 reads TGTGCCAGCAGTTACCCGGGACAGGGCTATGGCTACACCTTC. This gives the protein CASSYPGQGYGYTF.

Relative to its sample, this clonotype is medium-sized (0.01 to 0.1%). This chain uses TRBV10-3 with TRBJ2-2; D may correspond to TRBD1 or TRBD2 (5 bases each). This CDR3 is built from 15 residues. V lost 0 bases and J 7 bases, leaving 12 bases between the germline ends. Per the germline V gene, CDR1 is ENHRY and CDR2 is SYGVKD. CDR3 protein: CAISESSRGYGELFF. The CDR3 bases are TGTGCCATCAGTGAGTCTTCGAGGGGCTACGGGGAGCTGTTTTTT.

There are a few counts of this clonotype. The CDR3 DNA sequence: TGCGCCAGCAGCCAAGATTGGGGACAGCGCGAAGAGACCCAGTACTTC. This codes for CASSQDWGQREETQYF. This sequence joins TRBV4-1 and TRBJ2-5, with 7 positions matching TRBD1. Germline V CDR1 and CDR2: MGHRA, YSYEKL. This CDR3 comprises 16 residues. Trimming took 0 bases from V and 3 from J; bases not matched to a gene: 7.

This clonotype was counted many times. V gene TRBV6-5 combines with J gene TRBJ1-3; possible D gene TRBD1, 6 bases. CDR1 and CDR2 (germline): MNHEY, SVGAGI. Trimming removed 6 bases from V and 1 base from J, with 13 bases in between. CDR3 length equals 15 residues. CDR3 sequence reads: CASRVGGLSGNTIYF. The CDR3 DNA sequence: TGTGCCAGCAGAGTCGGGGGGCTGTCTGGAAACACCATATATTTT.

This clonotype was found many times. The chain employs TRBV5-6 and TRBJ1-2, with a weak D call TRBD1 (6 bases). Trimming left V 4 bases short and J 2 bases short, with 9 bases between. The germline V gene has CDR1 SGHDT and CDR2 YYEEEE. The CDR3 is 13 amino acids. Written as DNA, the CDR3 is TGTGCCAGCAGCCGAACAGGGAACTATGGCTACACCTTC. As protein: CASSRTGNYGYTF.

This clonotype showed up many times. The chain recombines TRBV30 with TRBJ1-6; D is uncertain. Germline CDR1 and CDR2: GTSNPN and SVGIG (reference sequence). V lost 0 bases, J lost 7 bases, and 13 bases lay in between. The CDR3 loop spans 15 amino acids. The CDR3 nucleotides read TGTGCCTGGAGTGTACAGAGACACGGGAATTCACCCCTCCACTTT. Translation gives CAWSVQRHGNSPLHF.

This clonotype showed up many times. In nucleotides, the CDR3 is TGTGCCAGCAGCTTGGCTGGTGGCTACACCTTC. Its translation is CASSLAGGYTF. V and J are TRBV5-6 and TRBJ1-2; D unresolved. V was pared by 0 bases and J by 7 bases, with 4 bases between. Germline CDR1 and CDR2: SGHDT and YYEEEE. This CDR3 comprises 11 residues.

Sample share makes this clonotype medium-sized. The genes are TRBV6-2 or TRBV6-3 and TRBJ2-7; TRBD1 matches 10 bases. The germline CDR1 and CDR2 sequences are MNHEY and SVGEGT. The V and J ends lost 2 bases and 2 bases, in that order; junction bases with no gene match: 9. This CDR3 is built from 17 residues. The CDR3 region is CASSYPRDRGTPYEQYF. CDR3 bases: TGTGCCAGCAGTTACCCGAGGGACAGGGGAACCCCCTACGAGCAGTACTTC.

There are many counts of this clonotype. The J gene is TRBJ2-7, the V gene TRBV6-1; TRBD1 aligns across 7 bases. The germline gives CDR1 MNHNS, CDR2 SASEGT. V was pared by 7 bases and J by 4 bases, with 10 bases of the junction left unmatched. The CDR3 runs to 14 residues. Written as DNA, the CDR3 is TGTGCCAGCAAAAGGTCAGGGGGTGGTTACGAGCAGTACTTC. It yields the protein CASKRSGGGYEQYF.

At least ten counts were recorded for this clonotype. This chain connects TRBV7-9 to TRBJ2-5, with 7 bases identical to TRBD2. V shed 2 bases, J shed 4 bases, and the junction held 16 bases outside the gene matches. Per the germline V gene, CDR1 is SEHNR and CDR2 is FQNEAQ (reference sequence). The CDR3 extends over 18 amino acids. Here the CDR3 DNA reads TGTGCCAGCAGCTTAAATTTTTATGGGAGGGAGCTGGGAGAGACCCAGTACTTC. Translating it yields CASSLNFYGRELGETQYF.

Many counts were recorded for this clonotype. The rearrangement joins TRBV18 to TRBJ1-2, with D possibly matching TRBD1 (6 bases). The CDR3 sequence is 13 residues long. V lost 3 bases and J lost 7, with 12 bases in between. Germline V CDR1 and CDR2: KGHSH, LQKENI. CDR3 sequence (DNA): TGTGCCAGCTCACCGTCAGGGGTAGGTGGCTACACCTTC. Amino acids: CASSPSGVGGYTF.

The CDR3 loop is CSARDSASGDNEQFF. The CDR3 DNA follows: TGCAGTGCTAGAGATAGTGCTAGCGGGGACAATGAGCAGTTCTTC. The chain combines TRBV20-1 with TRBJ2-1, with 9 bases aligning to TRBD2. In germline, CDR1 is DFQATT, CDR2 SNEGSKA (reference sequence). The V segment lost 0 bases and the J segment 5 bases; nucleotides outside the gene matches: 5. The CDR3 runs 15 residues.

There are many counts of this clonotype. J is TRBJ2-3 and V is TRBV20-1, with 10 bases lining up with TRBD2. The CDR3 is made up of 15 amino acids. From germline, CDR1 is DFQATT and CDR2 SNEGSKA (reference sequence). The junction had 9 bases not matched to a gene; V was cut back by 5 bases and J by 4 bases. CDR3 amino acids: CSAPQLAGFADTQYF. DNA of the CDR3: TGCAGTGCTCCGCAACTAGCGGGGTTCGCAGATACGCAGTATTTT.

With regard to this clonotype: A far larger clone is only one base removed, so a read error is likely. The rearrangement uses TRBV29-1 and TRBJ2-5; D may be TRBD1 (6 bases). CDR3 length equals 15 residues. The V end lost 4 bases, the J end lost 11 bases, and 26 bases lay between the germline ends. Germline V gives CDR1 SQVTM, CDR2 ANQGSEA. DNA for the CDR3: TGCAGCGTTGCCAGCCGGAACGAAGGGGACAATGAGCAGTACTTC. As protein: CSVASRNEGDNEQYF.

This clonotype was seen many times. This chain connects TRBV7-9 to TRBJ2-7, with 7 bases identical to TRBD1. The germline CDR1 and CDR2 sequences are SEHNR and FQNEAQ (reference sequence). Trimming at V came to 6 bases and at J to 3 bases, leaving 11 bases not matched to a gene. The CDR3 extends over 15 amino acids. The CDR3 DNA reads TGTGCCAGCAGTCTGGAGACAGGGTTTCACTACGAGCAGTACTTC. Translation gives CASSLETGFHYEQYF.